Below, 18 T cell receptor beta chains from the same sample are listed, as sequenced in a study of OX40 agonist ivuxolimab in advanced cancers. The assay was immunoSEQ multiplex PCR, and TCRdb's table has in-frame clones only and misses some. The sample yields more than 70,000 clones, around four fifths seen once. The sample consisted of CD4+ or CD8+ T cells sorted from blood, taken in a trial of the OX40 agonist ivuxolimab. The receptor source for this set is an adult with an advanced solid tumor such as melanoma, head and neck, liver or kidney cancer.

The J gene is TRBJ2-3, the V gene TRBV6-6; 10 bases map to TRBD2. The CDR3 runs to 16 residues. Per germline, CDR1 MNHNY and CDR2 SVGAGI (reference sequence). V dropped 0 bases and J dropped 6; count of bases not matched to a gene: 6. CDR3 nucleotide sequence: TGTGCCAGCAGTTACTCGAGCGGGGGGGCCGGCGATACGCAGTATTTT. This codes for CASSYSSGGAGDTQYF.

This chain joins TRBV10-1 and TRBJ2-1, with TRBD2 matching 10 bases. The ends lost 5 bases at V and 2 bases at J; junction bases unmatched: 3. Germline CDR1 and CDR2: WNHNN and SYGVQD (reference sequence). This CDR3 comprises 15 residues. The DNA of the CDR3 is TGCGCCAGCAGTAGGACTAGCGGCGCCTACAATGAGCAGTTCTTC. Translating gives CASSRTSGAYNEQFF.

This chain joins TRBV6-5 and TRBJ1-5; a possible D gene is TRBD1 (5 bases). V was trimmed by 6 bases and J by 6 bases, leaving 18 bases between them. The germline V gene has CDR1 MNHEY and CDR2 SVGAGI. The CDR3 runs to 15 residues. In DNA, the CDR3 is TGTGCCAGCAGCCGCGGAGGAGGGGCAGGTCAGCCCCAGCATTTT. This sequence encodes CASSRGGGAGQPQHF.

This CDR3 reads CASSQDAGGPTYEQYF. The CDR3 DNA follows: TGTGCCAGCAGCCAAGATGCGGGAGGGCCAACCTACGAGCAGTACTTC. This chain links TRBV4-2 with TRBJ2-7, with 9 bases identical to TRBD2. Germline V gene sequence: CDR1 LGHNA, CDR2 YNFKEQ. The CDR3 extends over 16 amino acids. V was clipped by 0 bases and J by 2 bases; unmatched bases: 5.

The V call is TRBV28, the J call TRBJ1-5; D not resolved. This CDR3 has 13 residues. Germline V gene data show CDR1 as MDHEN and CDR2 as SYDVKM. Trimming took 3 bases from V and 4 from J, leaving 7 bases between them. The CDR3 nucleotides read TGTGCCAGCAGTTTGCTTTGGAATCAGCCCCAGCATTTT. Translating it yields CASSLLWNQPQHF.

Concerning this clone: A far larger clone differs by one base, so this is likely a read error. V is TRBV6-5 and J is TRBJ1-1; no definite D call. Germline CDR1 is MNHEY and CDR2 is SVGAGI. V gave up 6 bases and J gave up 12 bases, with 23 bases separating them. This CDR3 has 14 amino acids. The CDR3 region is CASSPKFRHPVTFF. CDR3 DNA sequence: TGTGCCAGCAGCCCCAAATTCAGGCATCCCGTGACTTTCTTT.

The CDR3 nucleotides are TGCGCCAGCAGCCAAAGGGGGAGGGGAATGGGTGAAAAACTGTTTTTT. It is translated as CASSQRGRGMGEKLFF. The chain is built from TRBV4-3 and TRBJ1-4; a weak D match, TRBD1 (6 bases). The CDR3 sequence is 16 residues long. CDR1 and CDR2 from the germline V gene are LGHNA and YSLEER. The V end lost 2 bases, the J end lost 7 bases, and 17 bases lay between the germline ends.

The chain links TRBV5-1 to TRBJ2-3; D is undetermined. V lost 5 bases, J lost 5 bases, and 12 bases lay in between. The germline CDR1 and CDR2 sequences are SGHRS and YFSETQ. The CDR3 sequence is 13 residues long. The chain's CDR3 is CASSLVYRDTQYF. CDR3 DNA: TGCGCCAGCAGTTTAGTTTACCGAGATACGCAGTATTTT.

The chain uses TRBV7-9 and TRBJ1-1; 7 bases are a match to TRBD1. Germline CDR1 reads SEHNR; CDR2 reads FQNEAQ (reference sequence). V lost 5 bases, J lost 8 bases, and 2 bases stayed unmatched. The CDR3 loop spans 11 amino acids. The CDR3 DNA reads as TGTGCCAGCAGCGGGACAGAGGAAGCTTTCTTT. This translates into CASSGTEEAFF.

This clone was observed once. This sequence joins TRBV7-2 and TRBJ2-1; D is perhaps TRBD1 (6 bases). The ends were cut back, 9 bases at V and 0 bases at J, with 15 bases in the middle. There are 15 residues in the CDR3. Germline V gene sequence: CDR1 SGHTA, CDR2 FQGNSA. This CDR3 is CASGGSPSSYNEQFF. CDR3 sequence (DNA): TGTGCCAGTGGGGGCTCCCCGAGCTCCTACAATGAGCAGTTCTTC.

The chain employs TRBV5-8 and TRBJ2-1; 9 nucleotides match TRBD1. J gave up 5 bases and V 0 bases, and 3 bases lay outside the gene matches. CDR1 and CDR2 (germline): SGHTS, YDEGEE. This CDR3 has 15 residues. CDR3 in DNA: TGTGCCAGCAGCTTGGATAGGACAGGGGACAATGAGCAGTTCTTC. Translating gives CASSLDRTGDNEQFF.

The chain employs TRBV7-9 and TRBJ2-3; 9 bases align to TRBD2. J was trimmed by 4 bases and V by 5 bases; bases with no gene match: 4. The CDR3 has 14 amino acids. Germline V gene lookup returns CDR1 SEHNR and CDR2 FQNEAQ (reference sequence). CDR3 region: CASSTLAGADTQYF. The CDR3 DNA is TGTGCCAGCAGCACACTAGCGGGCGCAGATACGCAGTATTTT.

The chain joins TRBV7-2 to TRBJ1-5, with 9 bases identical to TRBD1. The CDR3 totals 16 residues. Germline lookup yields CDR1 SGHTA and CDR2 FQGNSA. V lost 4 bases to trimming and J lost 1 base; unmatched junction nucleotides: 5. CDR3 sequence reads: CASSYLGQGSNQPQHF. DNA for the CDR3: TGTGCCAGCAGCTATTTAGGACAGGGGAGCAATCAGCCCCAGCATTTT.

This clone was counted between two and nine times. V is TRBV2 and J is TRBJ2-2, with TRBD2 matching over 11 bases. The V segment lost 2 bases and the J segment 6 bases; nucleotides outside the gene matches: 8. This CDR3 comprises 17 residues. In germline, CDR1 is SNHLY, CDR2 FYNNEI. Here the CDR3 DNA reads TGTGCCAGCAGTGAACCGACTAGCGGGAAGAGACCCGGGGAGCTGTTTTTT. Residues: CASSEPTSGKRPGELFF. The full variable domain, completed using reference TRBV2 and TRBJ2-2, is EPEVTQTPSHQVTQMGQEVILRCVPISNHLYFYWYRQILGQKVEFLVSFYNNEISEKSEIFDDQFSVERPDGSNFTLKIRSTKLEDSAMYFCASSEPTSGKRPGELFFGEGSRLTVL.

The CDR3 bases are TGTGCCAGCAAAAGGGGTAGCCAAGAGACCCAGTACTTC. Residues: CASKRGSQETQYF. The chain employs TRBV2 and TRBJ2-5; TRBD1 is a possible D gene (5 bases). CDR3 length equals 13 residues. V lost 7 bases to trimming and J lost 1 base, with 10 bases between them. The V gene's germline CDR1 is SNHLY and CDR2 FYNNEI.

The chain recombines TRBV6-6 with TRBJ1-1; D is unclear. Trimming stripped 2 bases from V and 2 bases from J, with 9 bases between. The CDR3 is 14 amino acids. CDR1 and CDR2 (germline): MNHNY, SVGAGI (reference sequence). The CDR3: CASSYLHDNTEAFF. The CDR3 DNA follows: TGTGCCAGCAGTTACCTTCACGATAACACTGAAGCTTTCTTT.

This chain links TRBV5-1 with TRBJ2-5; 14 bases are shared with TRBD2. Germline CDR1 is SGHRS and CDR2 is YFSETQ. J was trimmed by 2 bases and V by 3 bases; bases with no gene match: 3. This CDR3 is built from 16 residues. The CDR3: CASSSGTSGGQETQYF. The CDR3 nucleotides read TGCGCCAGCAGCTCCGGGACTAGCGGGGGACAAGAGACCCAGTACTTC.

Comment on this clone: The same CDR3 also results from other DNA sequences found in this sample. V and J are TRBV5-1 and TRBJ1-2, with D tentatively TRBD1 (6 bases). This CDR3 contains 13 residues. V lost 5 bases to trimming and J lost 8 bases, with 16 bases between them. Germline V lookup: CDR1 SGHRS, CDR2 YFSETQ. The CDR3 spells CASSSTGRSGYTF. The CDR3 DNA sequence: TGCGCCAGCAGTTCGACAGGTCGTTCGGGCTACACCTTC. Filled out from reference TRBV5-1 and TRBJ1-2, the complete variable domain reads KAGVTQTPRYLIKTRGQQVTLSCSPISGHRSVSWYQQTPGQGLQFLFEYFSETQRNKGNFPGRFSGRQFSNSRSEMNVSTLELGDSALYLCASSSTGRSGYTFGSGTRLTVV.